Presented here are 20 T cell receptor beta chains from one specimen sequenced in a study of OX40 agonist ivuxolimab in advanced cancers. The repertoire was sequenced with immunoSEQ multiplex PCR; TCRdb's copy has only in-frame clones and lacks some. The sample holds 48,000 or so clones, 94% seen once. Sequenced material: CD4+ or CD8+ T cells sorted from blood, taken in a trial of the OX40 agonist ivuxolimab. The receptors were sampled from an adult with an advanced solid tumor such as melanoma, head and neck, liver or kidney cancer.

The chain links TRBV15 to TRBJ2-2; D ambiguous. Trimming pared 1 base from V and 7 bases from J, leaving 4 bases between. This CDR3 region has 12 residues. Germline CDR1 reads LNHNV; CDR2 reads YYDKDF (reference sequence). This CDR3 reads CATSRVDGELFF. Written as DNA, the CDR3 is TGTGCCACCAGCAGAGTCGACGGGGAGCTGTTTTTT.

In DNA form, the CDR3 reads TGTGCCAGCAGCCCCCGACTGGGTTACAATGAGCAGTTCTTC. It encodes CASSPRLGYNEQFF. The genes are TRBV7-9 and TRBJ2-1; D is unclear. CDR1 is SEHNR, CDR2 FQNEAQ, per germline (reference sequence). V lost 5 bases and J lost 4, with 12 bases in between. The CDR3 is 14 residues long.

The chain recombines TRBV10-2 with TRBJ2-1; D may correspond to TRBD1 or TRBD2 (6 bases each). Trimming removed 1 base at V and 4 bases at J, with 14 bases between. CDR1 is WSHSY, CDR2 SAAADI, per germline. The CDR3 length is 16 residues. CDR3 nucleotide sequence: TGCGCCAGCAGTGAGTGGGGGCGGGAAAAATACAATGAGCAGTTCTTC. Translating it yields CASSEWGREKYNEQFF.

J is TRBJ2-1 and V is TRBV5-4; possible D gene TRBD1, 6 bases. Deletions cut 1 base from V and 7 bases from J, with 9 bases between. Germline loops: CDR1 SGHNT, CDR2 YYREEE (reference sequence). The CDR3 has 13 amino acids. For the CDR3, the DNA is TGTGCCAGCAGCTTGAGGGACAAGAATGAGCAGTTCTTC. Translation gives CASSLRDKNEQFF.

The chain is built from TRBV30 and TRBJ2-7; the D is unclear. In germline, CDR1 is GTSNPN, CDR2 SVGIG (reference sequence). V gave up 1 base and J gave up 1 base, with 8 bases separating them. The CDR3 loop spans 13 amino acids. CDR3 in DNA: TGTGCCTGGAGTGCGGCACAGTCCTACGAGCAGTACTTC. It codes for CAWSAAQSYEQYF.

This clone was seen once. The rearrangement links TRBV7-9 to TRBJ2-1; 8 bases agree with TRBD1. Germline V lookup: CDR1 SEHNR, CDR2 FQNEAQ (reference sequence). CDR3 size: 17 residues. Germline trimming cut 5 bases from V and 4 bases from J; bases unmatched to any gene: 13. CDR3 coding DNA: TGTGCCAGCAGCCCCCCATTGAGGACAGGGCCATACAATGAGCAGTTCTTC. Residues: CASSPPLRTGPYNEQFF.

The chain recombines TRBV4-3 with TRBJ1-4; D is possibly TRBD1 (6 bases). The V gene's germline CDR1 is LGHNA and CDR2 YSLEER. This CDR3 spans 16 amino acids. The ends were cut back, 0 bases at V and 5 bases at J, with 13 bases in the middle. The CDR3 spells CASSQDRGAKNEKLFF. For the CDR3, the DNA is TGCGCCAGCAGCCAAGATCGGGGGGCTAAGAATGAAAAACTGTTTTTT.

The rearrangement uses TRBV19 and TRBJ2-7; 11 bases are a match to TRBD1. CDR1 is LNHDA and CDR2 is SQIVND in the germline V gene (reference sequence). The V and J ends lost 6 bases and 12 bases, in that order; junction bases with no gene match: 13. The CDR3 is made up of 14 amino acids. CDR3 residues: CASSPGTGGREVYF. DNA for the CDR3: TGTGCCAGTAGCCCCGGGACAGGGGGACGTGAGGTGTACTTC.

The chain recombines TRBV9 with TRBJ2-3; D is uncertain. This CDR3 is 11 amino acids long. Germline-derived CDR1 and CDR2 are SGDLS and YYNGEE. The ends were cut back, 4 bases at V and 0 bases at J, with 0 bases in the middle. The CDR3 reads CASSSTDTQYF. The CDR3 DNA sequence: TGTGCCAGCAGCAGCACAGATACGCAGTATTTT.

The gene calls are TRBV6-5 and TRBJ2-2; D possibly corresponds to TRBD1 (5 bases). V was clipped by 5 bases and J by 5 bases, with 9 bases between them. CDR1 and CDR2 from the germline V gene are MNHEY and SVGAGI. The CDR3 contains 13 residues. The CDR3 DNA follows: TGTGCCAGCAGTGAAGGACAAACCGGGGAGCTGTTTTTT. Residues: CASSEGQTGELFF.

Here the CDR3 reads CASSVFGDSNTGELFF. CDR3 nucleotide sequence: TGTGCCAGCAGCGTCTTCGGGGATTCGAACACCGGGGAGCTGTTTTTT. The chain uses TRBV9 and TRBJ2-2; weak D call: TRBD2 (5 bases). CDR3 length equals 16 residues. V lost 2 bases to trimming and J lost 0 bases, with 11 bases between them. Germline assignment: CDR1 SGDLS and CDR2 YYNGEE.

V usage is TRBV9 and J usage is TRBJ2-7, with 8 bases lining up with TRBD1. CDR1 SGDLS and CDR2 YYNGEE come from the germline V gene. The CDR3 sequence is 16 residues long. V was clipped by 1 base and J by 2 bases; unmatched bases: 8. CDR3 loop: CASSVSAGGETYEQYF. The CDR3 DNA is TGTGCCAGCAGCGTATCAGCAGGGGGCGAGACCTACGAGCAGTACTTC.

CDR3 sequence: CAGREADTQYF. As DNA, the CDR3 is TGTGCCGGTAGAGAGGCAGATACGCAGTATTTT. The V call is TRBV6-1, the J call TRBJ2-3; no firm D call. There are 11 residues in the CDR3. V was trimmed by 11 bases and J by 4 bases, leaving 10 bases between them. Germline lookup yields CDR1 MNHNS and CDR2 SASEGT.

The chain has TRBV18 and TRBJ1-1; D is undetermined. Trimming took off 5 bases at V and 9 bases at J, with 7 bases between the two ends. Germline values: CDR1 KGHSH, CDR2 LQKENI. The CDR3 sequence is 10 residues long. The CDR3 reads CASSAGQAFF. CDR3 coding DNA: TGTGCCAGCTCAGCTGGGCAAGCTTTCTTT.

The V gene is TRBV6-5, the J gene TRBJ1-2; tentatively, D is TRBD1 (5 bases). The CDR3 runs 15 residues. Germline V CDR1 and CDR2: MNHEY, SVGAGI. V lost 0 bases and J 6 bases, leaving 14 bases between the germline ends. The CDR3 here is CASSYSRGGVDGYTF. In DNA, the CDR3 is TGTGCCAGCAGTTACTCGAGGGGAGGGGTGGATGGCTACACCTTC.

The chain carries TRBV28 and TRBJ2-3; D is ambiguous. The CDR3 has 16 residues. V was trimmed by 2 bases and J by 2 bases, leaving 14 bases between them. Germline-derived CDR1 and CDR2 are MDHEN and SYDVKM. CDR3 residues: CASSLNKWEYTDTQYF. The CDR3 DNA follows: TGTGCCAGCAGTTTAAATAAGTGGGAATACACAGATACGCAGTATTTT.

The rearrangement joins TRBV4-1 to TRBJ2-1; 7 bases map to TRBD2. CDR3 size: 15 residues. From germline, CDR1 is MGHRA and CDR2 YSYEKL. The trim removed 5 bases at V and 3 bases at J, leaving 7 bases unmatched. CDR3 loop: CASSFSLADYNEQFF. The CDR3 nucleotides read TGCGCCAGCAGCTTCAGCCTAGCGGACTACAATGAGCAGTTCTTC.

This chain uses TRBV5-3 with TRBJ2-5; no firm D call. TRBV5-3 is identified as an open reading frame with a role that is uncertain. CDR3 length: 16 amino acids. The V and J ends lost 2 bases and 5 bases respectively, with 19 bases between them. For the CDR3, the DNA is TGTGCCAGAAGCTTTCACGCGTTTGTCAGAGGTGAGACCCAGTACTTC. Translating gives CARSFHAFVRGETQYF.

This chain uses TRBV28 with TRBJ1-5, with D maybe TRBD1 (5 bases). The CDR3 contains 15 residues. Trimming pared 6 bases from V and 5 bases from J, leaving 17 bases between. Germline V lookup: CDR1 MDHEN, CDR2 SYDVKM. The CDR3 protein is CASSPRQTGDQPQHF. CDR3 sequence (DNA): TGTGCCAGCAGCCCGAGACAGACCGGGGATCAGCCCCAGCATTTT.

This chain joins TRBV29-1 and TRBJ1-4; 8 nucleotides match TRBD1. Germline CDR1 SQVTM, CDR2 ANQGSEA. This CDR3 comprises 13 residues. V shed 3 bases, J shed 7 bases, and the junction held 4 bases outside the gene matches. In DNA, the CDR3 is TGCAGCGTTGATGACAGGGGAACTGAAAAACTGTTTTTT. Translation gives CSVDDRGTEKLFF.